These 16 T cell receptor beta chains were all obtained from the same sample, sequenced in a study of prognosis after radiotherapy for stage I lung cancer. Genomic DNA was the source, and TCR beta CDR3 was amplified from it by two-round multiplex PCR. Individual primers that were specific to each TRBV and TRBJ gene served in first-round PCR. TCRdb analysed the multiplex PCR reads with MiXCR anew, one entry per CDR3 protein. This sample has some 39,000 distinct CDR3 sequences, with about 24% found just once. The source material was PBMCs, sampled before or after stereotactic body radiation therapy (not recorded which). Source of these receptors: a donor of 50 years or more with non-small cell lung cancer.

Ten or more counts support this clonotype. The rearrangement uses TRBV20-1 and TRBJ1-5; tentative D call: TRBD1 (6 bases). The CDR3 is 15 amino acids. Trimming removed 7 bases at V and 2 bases at J, with 18 bases between. Germline V lookup: CDR1 DFQATT, CDR2 SNEGSKA (reference sequence). The CDR3 nucleotides are TGCAGTGGATACCAGGGGATTTCGGGCAATCAGCCCCAGCATTTT. As protein: CSGYQGISGNQPQHF.

This clonotype was counted ten times or more. The chain employs TRBV5-1 and TRBJ1-1; possibly TRBD1 for D (5 bases). This CDR3 is built from 15 residues. Germline CDR1 SGHRS, CDR2 YFSETQ. Trimming shortened V by 5 bases and J by 0 bases, and 14 bases separated the two germline ends. CDR3 sequence reads: CASRARQQVNTEAFF. Here the CDR3 DNA reads TGCGCCAGCAGAGCACGACAACAGGTGAACACTGAAGCTTTCTTT.

The table lists this clonotype with many counts. The chain links TRBV24-1 to TRBJ2-1, with 11 bases aligning to TRBD1. This CDR3 has 15 residues. Trimming took 4 bases from V and 6 from J; bases not matched to a gene: 4. Germline V gives CDR1 KGHDR, CDR2 SFDVKD. CDR3 in amino acids: CATSDSGTGGNEQFF. The CDR3 DNA reads as TGTGCCACCAGTGACTCCGGGACAGGGGGCAATGAGCAGTTCTTC.

With regard to this clonotype: Since a much larger clone is just one base distant, this may be a read error. The chain combines TRBV6-1 with TRBJ1-1; D not resolved. Germline V gives CDR1 MNHNS, CDR2 SASEGT. The CDR3 has 12 residues. CDR3 region: CTSSEVASQAFF. DNA of the CDR3: TGTACCAGCAGTGAAGTTGCGTCTCAAGCTTTCTTT.

The chain employs TRBV5-4 and TRBJ2-5; 7 bases map to TRBD1. V lost 0 bases to trimming and J lost 5 bases; unmatched junction nucleotides: 4. In germline, CDR1 is SGHNT, CDR2 YYREEE (reference sequence). The CDR3 is 14 residues long. CDR3 amino acids: CASSLADRVETQYF. CDR3 coding DNA: TGTGCCAGCAGCTTGGCCGACAGGGTGGAGACCCAGTACTTC.

This clonotype has a count of ten or more. This chain joins TRBV12-3 or TRBV12-4 and TRBJ2-5; no reliable D call. This CDR3 comprises 14 residues. V gave up 3 bases and J gave up 4 bases, with 12 bases separating them. As DNA, the CDR3 is TGTGCCAGCAGTTTCGTGGGGAAGGGAGAGACCCAGTACTTC. Translation: CASSFVGKGETQYF.

The table lists this clonotype with many counts. This chain uses TRBV18 with TRBJ2-1; 10 bases align to TRBD1. Germline assignment: CDR1 KGHSH and CDR2 LQKENI. With V trimmed by 6 bases and J by 8 bases, 7 bases remained unmatched. CDR3 size: 14 residues. CDR3 amino acids: CASSAGQGFHEQFF. The CDR3, as DNA: TGTGCCAGCTCGGCGGGACAGGGGTTCCATGAGCAGTTCTTC.

This clonotype was counted many times. This chain connects TRBV20-1 to TRBJ1-4; possibly TRBD1 for D (5 bases). The germline V gene has CDR1 DFQATT and CDR2 SNEGSKA (reference sequence). V lost 0 bases and J lost 2, with 13 bases in between. The CDR3 spans 16 residues. CDR3 sequence (DNA): TGCAGTGCTAGAGATCCGGTTGGGGGGACTAATGAAAAACTGTTTTTT. It is translated as CSARDPVGGTNEKLFF.

This clonotype was seen at least ten times. This chain connects TRBV3-1 to TRBJ2-5; 12 bases fit TRBD1. Germline loops: CDR1 LGHDT, CDR2 YNNKEL (reference sequence). Trimming removed 0 bases from V and 5 bases from J; junction bases left unmatched: 10. The CDR3 loop spans 18 amino acids. The DNA of the CDR3 is TGTGCCAGCAGCCAAGACTACCGCCGGGACAGGGGGCAGGAGACCCAGTACTTC. This translates into CASSQDYRRDRGQETQYF.

In its sample, this clonotype was seen a few times. This chain joins TRBV10-2 and TRBJ2-5, with 7 bases fitting TRBD1. Germline CDR1 WSHSY, CDR2 SAAADI. The CDR3 is 13 residues long. V was pared by 5 bases and J by 5 bases, with 5 bases of the junction left unmatched. In DNA, the CDR3 is TGCGCCAGCAGTCAGACAGGGTTGGAGACCCAGTACTTC. Encoded protein: CASSQTGLETQYF.

In its sample, this clonotype was seen many times. The chain recombines TRBV2 with TRBJ2-2; D tentatively fits TRBD1 or TRBD2 (5 bases each). The germline V gene has CDR1 SNHLY and CDR2 FYNNEI. CDR3 length: 14 amino acids. Trimming removed 7 bases at V and 7 bases at J, with 16 bases between. CDR3 region: CASNEGLMGGELFF. Here the CDR3 DNA reads TGTGCCAGCAATGAGGGGCTGATGGGCGGGGAGCTGTTTTTT. The full variable domain, in which reference TRBV2 and TRBJ2-2 provide the parts outside the CDR3, is EPEVTQTPSHQVTQMGQEVILRCVPISNHLYFYWYRQILGQKVEFLVSFYNNEISEKSEIFDDQFSVERPDGSNFTLKIRSTKLEDSAMYFCASNEGLMGGELFFGEGSRLTVL.

In this sample, this clonotype turned up many times. The chain joins TRBV2 to TRBJ1-1; D uncertain. Germline lookup yields CDR1 SNHLY and CDR2 FYNNEI. The CDR3 is 15 amino acids. Trimming shortened V by 5 bases and J by 1 base, and 14 bases separated the two germline ends. The CDR3 nucleotides read TGTGCCAGCAGTCTCTCAGGACGGCGGAACACTGAAGCTTTCTTT. This translates into CASSLSGRRNTEAFF. The full variable domain, in which reference TRBV2 and TRBJ1-1 provide the parts outside the CDR3, is EPEVTQTPSHQVTQMGQEVILRCVPISNHLYFYWYRQILGQKVEFLVSFYNNEISEKSEIFDDQFSVERPDGSNFTLKIRSTKLEDSAMYFCASSLSGRRNTEAFFGQGTRLTVV.

This clonotype was observed many times. The rearrangement links TRBV30 to TRBJ1-6, with D possibly matching TRBD1 (5 bases). There are 13 residues in the CDR3. V was pared by 3 bases and J by 10 bases, with 13 bases between. Germline V gives CDR1 GTSNPN, CDR2 SVGIG (reference sequence). The DNA for the CDR3 is TGTGCCTGGAGAGGGCAACAGGTCTCACCCCTCCACTTT. It codes for CAWRGQQVSPLHF.

In its sample, this clonotype was seen many times. The chain links TRBV6-1 to TRBJ1-5; TRBD1 is a possible D gene (6 bases). Germline loops: CDR1 MNHNS, CDR2 SASEGT. V dropped 8 bases and J dropped 3 bases, with 17 bases sitting between them. This CDR3 is built from 15 residues. Here the CDR3 reads CASSKKGVFNQPQHF. DNA for the CDR3: TGTGCCAGCTCTAAGAAGGGGGTCTTCAATCAGCCCCAGCATTTT.

A remark on this clonotype: The junction departs from germline at one end; a sequencing error may be responsible. The genes are TRBV27 and TRBJ1-3, with D maybe TRBD1 (5 bases). The V gene's germline CDR1 is MNHEY and CDR2 SMNVEV (reference sequence). This CDR3 comprises 14 residues. In nucleotides, the CDR3 is TGTGCCAGCGGTTCCGGACATCCTGGAAAAACCATATATTTT. This gives the protein CASGSGHPGKTIYF.

This clonotype showed up many times. The CDR3 nucleotides read TGTGCCAGCAGTTATTTAGGGTCCACTGAAGCTTTCTTT. Protein: CASSYLGSTEAFF. The gene calls are TRBV6-9 and TRBJ1-1; unclear D gene. Germline CDR1 MNHGY, CDR2 SVAAGI. CDR3 size: 13 residues. V lost 1 base to trimming and J lost 4 bases, with 7 bases between them.